Following are 25 T cell receptor beta chains from one sample sequenced in a study of Ad26.COV2.S vaccination and SARS-CoV-2 variants. Profiling relied on immunoSEQ multiplex PCR, and the TCRdb table lists in-frame clones only, not all of them. There are about 350,000 clones in the sample; roughly 84% occur only once, and around 3.7% lies in the top ten. The treatment is: some 20 received Ad26.COV2.S at low or high dose, single or two shots; 5 received placebo; per-sample allocation not given. At day 63 after the first vaccine or placebo injection, samples were drawn. Sequencing used peripheral blood, obtained in a trial of Ad26.COV2.S vaccine versus placebo. Source of these receptors: a person aged 18 to 65 who received the Ad26.COV2.S COVID-19 vaccine or a placebo.

The V and J genes are TRBV14 and TRBJ2-3, with TRBD2 identical over 11 bases. Germline lookup yields CDR1 SGHDN and CDR2 FVKESK. The CDR3 totals 15 residues. The ends lost 3 bases at V and 6 bases at J; junction bases unmatched: 5. The CDR3 here is CASSHLAGGPDTQYF. In DNA form, the CDR3 reads TGTGCCAGCAGCCACTTAGCGGGGGGGCCTGATACGCAGTATTTT.

This clone was seen once. The chain employs TRBV5-4 and TRBJ2-3; perhaps TRBD1 as D (6 bases). Germline CDR1 and CDR2: SGHNT and YYREEE (reference sequence). The CDR3 is 15 amino acids. Trimming took off 1 base at V and 1 base at J, with 10 bases between the two ends. This CDR3 reads CASSLPTGRTDTQYF. For the CDR3, the DNA is TGTGCCAGCAGCTTGCCGACAGGCCGCACAGATACGCAGTATTTT.

This clone occurred once. The chain carries TRBV4-3 and TRBJ2-6; 10 bases agree with TRBD1. With V trimmed by 2 bases and J by 4 bases, 5 bases remained unmatched. Germline V CDR1 and CDR2: LGHNA, YSLEER. The CDR3 length is 17 residues. CDR3 sequence: CASSQLGTGAGANVLTF. In DNA, the CDR3 is TGCGCCAGCAGCCAACTCGGGACAGGGGCCGGGGCCAACGTCCTGACTTTC.

In DNA, the CDR3 is TGTGCCAGCAGCCCCCATAAAGACAGGGGGCTGACGGGCACCGGGGAGCTGTTTTTT. Its translation: CASSPHKDRGLTGTGELFF. The chain recombines TRBV7-9 with TRBJ2-2; 10 nucleotides line up with TRBD1. Germline loops: CDR1 SEHNR, CDR2 FQNEAQ (reference sequence). The junction had 16 bases not matched to a gene; V was cut back by 5 bases and J by 4 bases. This CDR3 contains 19 residues.

This chain links TRBV6-5 with TRBJ2-7; D is ambiguous. Germline loops: CDR1 MNHEY, CDR2 SVGAGI. This CDR3 has 13 amino acids. V lost 5 bases to trimming and J lost 6 bases, with 14 bases between them. CDR3 DNA sequence: TGTGCCAGCAGTCGGACCTCCTTATCCGAGCAGTACTTC. Translation: CASSRTSLSEQYF.

This clone was seen at least ten times. This chain uses TRBV2 with TRBJ2-7; TRBD1 is a possible D gene (5 bases). The V end lost 7 bases, the J end lost 7 bases, and 11 bases lay between the germline ends. The CDR3 totals 11 residues. Germline lookup yields CDR1 SNHLY and CDR2 FYNNEI. CDR3 loop: CASMGQGEQYF. DNA for the CDR3: TGTGCCAGCATGGGGCAGGGTGAGCAGTACTTC.

This rearrangement joins TRBV29-1 to TRBJ2-7, with TRBD1 matching 8 bases. V lost 3 bases to trimming and J lost 7 bases; unmatched junction nucleotides: 11. The germline V gene encodes CDR1 SQVTM and CDR2 ANQGSEA. The CDR3 is made up of 14 amino acids. In nucleotides, the CDR3 is TGCAGCGTTGATCGGACAGGGACCGGGACGGAGCAGTACTTC. Translation: CSVDRTGTGTEQYF.

The chain uses TRBV19 and TRBJ1-2; D is ambiguous. V was cut by 3 bases and J by 5 bases, with 10 bases left in between. CDR3 size: 13 residues. Germline assignment: CDR1 LNHDA and CDR2 SQIVND (reference sequence). The CDR3: CASSIRSLYGYTF. The CDR3 DNA follows: TGTGCCAGTAGTATCAGGAGCTTGTATGGCTACACCTTC.

V is TRBV3-1 (or the pseudogene TRBV3-2) and J is TRBJ2-5; 7 bases match TRBD1. CDR1 LGHDT and CDR2 YNNKEL come from the germline V gene (reference sequence). Trimming removed 4 bases from V and 1 base from J; junction bases left unmatched: 6. The CDR3 length is 15 residues. CDR3 region: CASSRTGTAQETQYF. The CDR3 region has the DNA TGTGCCAGCAGCCGAACCGGGACAGCCCAAGAGACCCAGTACTTC.

This clone was seen at least ten times. The genes are TRBV5-5 and TRBJ1-6; D gene uncertain. CDR3 length equals 17 residues. V lost 3 bases and J lost 0, with 13 bases in between. Germline V gene data show CDR1 as SGHKS and CDR2 as YYEKEE (reference sequence). CDR3 protein: CASSWMHSSSYNSPLHF. The CDR3, as DNA: TGTGCCAGCAGCTGGATGCACTCTAGCTCCTATAATTCACCCCTCCACTTT.

CDR3 residues: CASSQAGTGAYEQYF. Written as DNA, the CDR3 is TGCGCCAGCAGCCAGGCCGGGACAGGAGCCTACGAGCAGTACTTC. The rearrangement links TRBV4-3 to TRBJ2-7, with TRBD1 matching over 8 bases. The CDR3 is made up of 15 amino acids. V was clipped by 3 bases and J by 2 bases; unmatched bases: 6. The germline gives CDR1 LGHNA, CDR2 YSLEER.

The rearrangement joins TRBV7-3 to TRBJ1-2; D gene ambiguous. V lost 3 bases to trimming and J lost 2 bases, with 10 bases between them. The CDR3 consists of 14 residues. Germline CDR1 reads SGHTA; CDR2 reads FQGTGA. The CDR3 protein is CASSFSGGNYGYTF. CDR3 DNA: TGTGCCAGCAGCTTTTCAGGAGGGAACTATGGCTACACCTTC.

This sequence joins TRBV3-1 (or the pseudogene TRBV3-2) and TRBJ2-3, with 9 bases that match TRBD1. This CDR3 is 18 amino acids long. CDR1 and CDR2 from the germline V gene are LGHDT and YNNKEL (reference sequence). Losses at the gene ends were 1 base for V and 2 bases for J; bases not matched to a gene: 10. CDR3 amino acids: CASSQAKTGTGYTDTQYF. As DNA, the CDR3 is TGTGCCAGCAGCCAAGCTAAAACCGGGACAGGGTACACAGATACGCAGTATTTT.

The chain links TRBV5-1 to TRBJ2-1, with D tentatively TRBD1 (8 bases). The CDR3 spans 15 residues. Trimming left V 5 bases short and J 3 bases short, with 15 bases between. CDR1 is SGHRS, CDR2 YFSETQ, per germline. CDR3 residues: CASRLQGGNYNEQFF. In DNA form, the CDR3 reads TGCGCCAGCAGACTACAGGGGGGGAACTACAATGAGCAGTTCTTC.

The chain has TRBV11-1 and TRBJ2-1; D is unresolved. The CDR3 consists of 16 residues. Trimming took off 1 base at V and 7 bases at J, with 17 bases between the two ends. Germline assignment: CDR1 SGHAT and CDR2 FQDESV (reference sequence). The CDR3, as DNA: TGTGCCAGCAGCTTAGTTCGGCTGACGTCTCTTAATGAGCAGTTCTTC. Amino acid sequence: CASSLVRLTSLNEQFF.

This sequence joins TRBV9 and TRBJ2-7; D not resolved. CDR3 length equals 13 residues. Germline CDR1 SGDLS, CDR2 YYNGEE. V was shortened by 0 bases and J by 6 bases, with 10 bases between the two germline ends. Here the CDR3 reads CASSVVGLGEQYF. The CDR3 DNA reads as TGTGCCAGCAGCGTAGTCGGTCTAGGCGAGCAGTACTTC.

The V call is TRBV2, the J call TRBJ2-7, with 9 bases fitting TRBD1. Germline trimming cut 4 bases from V and 4 bases from J; bases unmatched to any gene: 8. Germline V gives CDR1 SNHLY, CDR2 FYNNEI. CDR3 length equals 15 residues. The CDR3 sequence: CASSAPGTGFYEQYF. DNA of the CDR3: TGTGCCAGCAGTGCCCCCGGGACAGGGTTTTACGAGCAGTACTTC. The whole variable domain, filled in from reference TRBV2 and TRBJ2-7, reads EPEVTQTPSHQVTQMGQEVILRCVPISNHLYFYWYRQILGQKVEFLVSFYNNEISEKSEIFDDQFSVERPDGSNFTLKIRSTKLEDSAMYFCASSAPGTGFYEQYFGPGTRLTVT.

Only a few counts were recorded for this clone. The V call is TRBV7-3, the J call TRBJ2-3; TRBD2 agrees at 8 bases. V was pared by 4 bases and J by 3 bases, with 9 bases of the junction left unmatched. The length of the CDR3 is 16 residues. Germline CDR1 is SGHTA and CDR2 is FQGTGA. The CDR3 DNA reads TGTGCCAGCAGCTCCCCGCCGGGACTAGTGACAGATACGCAGTATTTT. Amino acids: CASSSPPGLVTDTQYF.

The chain has TRBV19 and TRBJ2-1; tentative D call: TRBD2 (6 bases). V lost 9 bases and J lost 0, with 15 bases in between. CDR3 length: 15 residues. CDR1 is LNHDA and CDR2 is SQIVND in the germline V gene (reference sequence). The CDR3, as DNA: TGTGCCAGCCGGGAGAGGAGGAGCTCCTACAATGAGCAGTTCTTC. Protein product: CASRERRSSYNEQFF. Complete variable domain (other parts from reference TRBV19 and TRBJ2-1): DGGITQSPKYLFRKEGQNVTLSCEQNLNHDAMYWYRQDPGQGLRLIYYSQIVNDFQKGDIAEGYSVSREKKESFPLTVTSAQKNPTAFYLCASRERRSSYNEQFFGPGTRLTVL.

The genes are TRBV30 and TRBJ1-1; D not resolved. Germline loops: CDR1 GTSNPN, CDR2 SVGIG (reference sequence). V dropped 1 base and J dropped 0 bases, with 6 bases sitting between them. The CDR3 extends over 13 amino acids. The DNA of the CDR3 is TGTGCCTGGAGTGCTAACTTGAACACTGAAGCTTTCTTT. Its translation: CAWSANLNTEAFF.

This sequence joins TRBV2 and TRBJ1-1, with D possibly being TRBD1 (5 bases). The CDR3 has 14 residues. Trimming left V 7 bases short and J 5 bases short, with 17 bases between. Germline CDR1 SNHLY, CDR2 FYNNEI. As DNA, the CDR3 is TGTGCCAGCACCCGGGACGGATCTGCAACTGAAGCTTTCTTT. Protein: CASTRDGSATEAFF.

This clone was seen repeatedly, ten times or more. This chain links TRBV5-6 with TRBJ2-7, with 9 positions matching TRBD1. CDR1 SGHDT and CDR2 YYEEEE come from the germline V gene. CDR3 length equals 15 residues. V lost 7 bases to trimming and J lost 4 bases; unmatched junction nucleotides: 12. This CDR3 is CASSPRQGVFYEQYF. In nucleotides, the CDR3 is TGTGCCAGCTCACCCAGACAGGGGGTTTTTTACGAGCAGTACTTC.

This clone has more than one count but fewer than ten. This sequence joins TRBV4-1 and TRBJ2-7, with D hard to call. CDR1 is MGHRA and CDR2 is YSYEKL in the germline V gene. The CDR3 contains 13 residues. V was cut by 5 bases and J by 3 bases, with 11 bases left in between. The CDR3 spells CASSTRAFYEQYF. CDR3 nucleotides: TGCGCCAGCAGCACCCGGGCCTTCTACGAGCAGTACTTC.

V gene TRBV7-8 combines with J gene TRBJ2-7; D not resolved. The CDR3 contains 15 residues. Trimming removed 4 bases from V and 0 bases from J, with 13 bases in between. Germline V CDR1 and CDR2: SGHVS, FQNEAQ. This CDR3 reads CASSSRYSSSYEQYF. CDR3 DNA sequence: TGTGCCAGCAGCTCAAGATATTCAAGCTCCTACGAGCAGTACTTC.

This sequence joins TRBV10-3 and TRBJ2-6; weak D call: TRBD1 (5 bases). The CDR3 sequence is 15 residues long. Looked up from germline, CDR1 is ENHRY and CDR2 is SYGVKD. The V and J ends lost 0 bases and 4 bases respectively, with 7 bases between them. The CDR3 protein is CAISESRQGANVLTF. Written as DNA, the CDR3 is TGTGCCATCAGTGAGTCGAGACAGGGGGCCAACGTCCTGACTTTC.